This T cell receptor (beta chain) was documented in a study of cytomegalovirus exposure and HLA in healthy donors (dated by TCRdb to 2017 to 2019). Context from the whole study: According to an earlier analysis of 550 to 750 of the donors, about 179 million T cells yielded 117 million unique TCR beta sequences and 276 Gb of sequence data. An early release covering roughly 600 HLA-typed donors comprised around 300 gigabases of sequencing data and around 80 million unique TCR sequences. Among the 398 genotyped donors, 81% belonged to the genetic ancestry cluster associated with self-reported Caucasian donors. The study was designed to test whether signatures of past pathogen exposure could be identified by cataloging public T cell receptors. The study used immunosequencing to profile the T cell repertoires of hundreds of subjects and linked those repertoires to cytomegalovirus serostatus. Besides the first cohort of 666 subjects, a separate validation cohort made up of about 120 different subjects was used. To predict cytomegalovirus infection status, the study combined high-throughput TCR immunosequencing, statistical association of individual TCRs with disease status, and machine learning. A later analysis re-examined previously published TCR beta repertoires from more than 600 donors and added high-resolution HLA genotyping to investigate patterns of TCR occurrence. Rather than drawing on any new phenotypic data, the later analysis identified candidate immune exposures from TCR beta sequences and the way those sequences occurred across donors. An earlier analysis of 587 of the donors applied high-throughput TCR beta sequencing to assess whether each TCR beta V gene segment acted as functional or pseudogenic. Donor age, sex, ethnicity and CMV serostatus were compiled together with the repertoire data. Genome-wide SNP genotypes for about three fifths of the roughly 700 donors were used in a later genetic analysis, which treated that subset as a discovery cohort. Every discovery cohort repertoire had been produced on one sequencing platform. Both class I and class II loci were covered by HLA typing, at four-digit resolution. The number of typed donors differed by locus: roughly 629-630 for A, B, C, DRB1 and DQB1; some 540 for DQA1; some 590 for DPA1; and approximately 450 for DPB1. Several DR-DQ haplotypes were handled as single units for association and clustering because linkage in the cohort was strong. Across some 400 genotyped donors of the cohort, an average of approximately 200,000 unique TCR beta nucleotide sequences per donor were sequenced, and 15% to 20% of those sequences were non-productive. General study outcomes and caveats: In an earlier analysis of around 600 of the donors, most TCR beta V segments were observed in productive rearrangements about 90% or about 30% of the time, broadly matching IMGT annotations. For the cohort, immune exposure information was limited to CMV serostatus. The classifier was reported to diagnose cytomegalovirus status with high specificity and sensitivity in both the original and validation cohorts. An association between a missense DCLRE1C variant and V-gene and J-gene trimming of TCR beta chains was found in a later genetic analysis and replicated in an independent cohort. It was suggested by the authors that the approach could potentially be generalized to other disease states and immunological phenotypes. A few of the identified cytomegalovirus-associated TCR beta chains were confirmed in vitro to be specific for cytomegalovirus antigens. In a later analysis, TCR association rates were found to vary across HLA loci, with the most associated TCRs seen for DRB1 alleles and the fewest for HLA-C alleles. A further reported finding was that TCR beta sequences accurately predicted the HLA-A and HLA-B alleles for most subjects in the first cohort. In a later analysis, several top co-occurrence clusters were reported to appear linked to parvovirus B19, influenza, CMV and Epstein-Barr virus. When HLA alleles, especially DR and DQ, strongly co-occurred, TCR associations were difficult to assign to individual alleles. In a later analysis, 16,951 TCR beta sequences were associated with specific HLA alleles at a false discovery rate of 0.05. Roughly uniform sequencing depth across donors was assumed in presence/absence analyses, although this assumption may not hold. According to a later analysis, most CMV-associated TCR beta chains appeared to be HLA-restricted, and the HLA associations seemed to be driven largely by CMV exposure. In the study, approximately 160 TCR beta chains were listed as associated with cytomegalovirus. This cohort had only TCR beta chains sequenced, and the lack of alpha or paired-chain data limited which features could be detected. Compared with the roughly 600-donor mean, donors in an Asian-associated ancestry cluster had fewer N-insertions in productive TCRs, according to a later genetic analysis. While some public TCRs were present in many individuals, most TCR sequences turned up only very rarely across donors. In a later analysis, HLA-associated TCR beta chains showed more clonal expansion and lower generation probabilities than non-associated chains that were equally common. Because HLA typing was unavailable for some donors at each locus, only the typed subset was used in association tests. Linkage disequilibrium might explain the correlated functional status among segregating V segments, but an unknown experimental factor could not be ruled out. A group of highly shared sequence variants was considered likely to be a technical artifact of the sequencing pipeline. The earlier analysis of some 560 of the donors excluded 15 to 20 rarely observed V segments, including chromosome 9 orphons, because counts were too low. Because the 87-base-pair reads could not distinguish some IMGT-functional V segments, including TRBV6-2 and TRBV6-3, those segments were excluded.

The CDR1 and CDR2 encoded by the germline V gene are SGHDN and FVKESK. The CDR3 measures 13 amino acids from cysteine to phenylalanine. CDR3 DNA only is kept here, 39 bases in frame from base 1. Trimming at the junction amounts to 1 base on V and 4 bases on J, and the germline ends lie 7 bases apart. As to this clone: Its antigen is unknown.

Libraries were constructed by the immunoSEQ multiplex PCR assay. For the multiplex PCR, a mixture combining 60 forward primers for TCR Vbeta segments and 13 reverse primers for TCR Jbeta segments was used. The CDR3 region of rearranged TCR beta genes was amplified from genomic DNA by a multiplex PCR assay. Amplified TCR beta libraries were sequenced as 87-base-pair reads on the Illumina HiSeq System. In the paper's pipeline: In a later analysis, tens of millions of unique TCR beta chains were counted across the 500 to 850 repertoires, and roughly 10 million of these chains were shared by at least two donors. To remove PCR and sequencing errors, raw reads were error-corrected and collapsed into unique sequences using a nearest-neighbor algorithm that merged closely related sequences. To assign V, D and J gene segments, CDR3 sequences were aligned to IMGT reference sequences. For a sequence to be retained, a match of at least six nucleotides was required to both a V gene segment and a J gene segment. A rearrangement was called productive if the CDR3 had no stop codons and remained in frame with V and J, and every other rearrangement was called non-productive. CDR3 was defined according to IMGT convention as the region running from the second conserved V-encoded cysteine to the conserved J-encoded phenylalanine. In an earlier analysis of just under 600 of the donors, sequences lacking an unambiguous match to a single V gene segment were excluded. In an earlier analysis of more than 500 of the donors, a V segment was called functional when productive rearrangements were above 56.7%, and segregating when the standard deviation between donors exceeded 5%. A statistical classification framework was built to diagnose cytomegalovirus status from the catalog of TCR beta chain sequences. In a later analysis, V and J genes were assigned by comparing TCR nucleotide sequences against IMGT/GENE-DB human TR gene sequences. A later analysis assigned CDR3 sequences and most-parsimonious VDJ recombination scenarios with the TCRdist pipeline. A later analysis defined each TCR beta chain by its CDR3 amino acid sequence plus V-gene family, and excluded reads lacking a unique V-gene family. A later analysis removed roughly 590 highly shared, low-generation-probability nucleotide sequences to deal with suspected cross-contamination and a sequencing artifact. In a later analysis, a clonal expansion index was calculated for each public chain from normalized within-repertoire ranks of inferred template counts. A later analysis computed generation probabilities with a VDJ recombination model fitted to out-of-frame rearrangements, and checked the results against IGoR. In a later analysis, hypergeometric tests were used to score TCR-TCR, TCR-HLA and TCR-CMV co-occurrence, with a repertoire-size bias correction applied to TCR pairs. To estimate false discovery rates, a later analysis permuted the HLA or CMV assignments 20 times. In a later analysis, co-occurring TCRs were grouped using DBSCAN, and TCRdist sequence similarity was added for clustering within HLA-allele-positive subsets. For co-occurrence clustering, repertoires with fewer than 30,000 or more than 120,000 public chains were excluded, along with roughly 5 repertoires with anomalous nucleotide sharing. TCRdb's version of the immuneACCESS table is confined to in-frame rearrangements and falls short of the full clone set. An unresolved V gene accounts for under half of the shortfall where checked; the remainder is of unknown origin. The V and J calls and clone size were taken over from that table, and D and trimming were inferred from the DNA. The sample table records 150,000 or so clones. Over 1% of the sample comes from the top ten.

The cohort consisted of 600 to 750 healthy bone marrow donors. At the time of sampling, all cohort members were nominally healthy, though unrecorded immune exposures were likely present. The donor was CMV seronegative and was included in the group of approximately 350 seronegative cohort members. A peripheral blood sample was collected from each donor, and TCR beta sequencing was performed on peripheral blood mononuclear cells. Genomic DNA extraction from the blood cell samples was performed with the Qiagen DNeasy Blood Extraction Kit. Sequenced sample: PBMCs. The chain uses TRBV14 and TRBJ1-1; too little of a D gene remains to name it. The receptor comes from a woman aged 60-70 years in good health and CMV-seronegative. The DNA sequence reads TGTGCCAGCAGCCAAGGTCACGGCACTGAAGCTTTCTTT. The resulting protein is CASSQGHGTEAFF.